This T cell receptor beta chain appears in the sequencing data of a study of metastatic and nonmetastatic thyroid tumors. Study-level information: Thyroid patients, malignant and benign, had repertoires compared across blood and tumor or nodule tissue. Study outcomes and limitations: Malignant thyroid tumors reportedly had TCR beta diversity that was significantly higher than in benign nodules, in blood and tumor.

This clone was counted ten times or more. Its antigen is currently unknown. Authors' data handling: CDR3 was compared across clinicopathological groups, and the resulting differences were used to build a distant-metastasis classifier for papillary thyroid cancer. TCRdb re-called the PCR reads through MiXCR. TCRdb assigned the V and J calls; the authors' analysis was not used. The data contain 45,000 to 65,000 clones, approximately 15% of them seen just once; the ten biggest clones take up 3%. Germline CDR1 DFQATT, CDR2 SNEGSKA (reference sequence). V dropped 5 bases and J dropped 2; count of bases not matched to a gene: 12. CDR3 size: 16 residues. Thyroid surgery took place with no prior treatment in any patient.

The chain joins TRBV20-1 to TRBJ2-1, with 7 nucleotides matching TRBD2. Source material: blood. This clonotype was sampled from a female donor with papillary thyroid cancer or a benign thyroid nodule (not recorded which). Some clones in this sample may be carry-over from other donors' samples. The CDR3, as DNA: TGCAGTGCTGACCGACCCCTAGCGGCAACCTACAATGAGCAGTTCTTC. Encoded protein: CSADRPLAATYNEQFF.